The rows below give T cell receptor beta chains drawn from one sample of a study of HIV-infected patients and healthy controls. TCRdb re-analysed the 5' RACE reads in MiXCR, keeping a single row per CDR3 protein. The sample holds about 18,000 distinct CDR3 sequences, about 8.5% seen once. The sequencing here drew on blood, taken during antiretroviral therapy. The receptor set was obtained from an adult with HIV infection. The CDR3 runs from the conserved cysteine through the conserved F or W. The D gene is left open where the match is weak. Clone size appears in some rows only: once, few, many, or a class for an expanded clone.

d_call j_call clone_size v_call cdr3_nt cdr3_aa
- TRBJ1-5 few TRBV27 TGTGCCAGCGGACCGAACAATCAGCCCCAGCATTTT CASGPNNQPQHF
- TRBJ1-6 many TRBV20-1 TGCAGTGCGGTGGGGGCTCTCAACTCACCCCTCCACTTT CSAVGALNSPLHF
- TRBJ1-2 medium-sized TRBV29-1 TGCAGCGTTGAAGTGTGGCAGGGTAACTATGGCTACACCTTC CSVEVWQGNYGYTF
TRBD2 TRBJ2-3 many TRBV4-1 TGCGCCAGCAGCCCCCTGGGAGCGGGAGGGTCAGATACGCAGTATTTT CASSPLGAGGSDTQYF
TRBD1 TRBJ2-2 few TRBV19 TGTGCCAGTAGTATCGAATGGACAGGGAGGATCGGGGAGCTGTTTTTT CASSIEWTGRIGELFF
TRBD2 TRBJ2-1 many TRBV7-9 TGTGCCAGCAGTCCCACTAGCGGGAGTATTTTCGATGAGCAGTTCTTC CASSPTSGSIFDEQFF
- TRBJ1-1 many TRBV5-1 TGCGCCAGCGGACAGAGGAACACTGAAGCTTTCTTT CASGQRNTEAFF
- TRBJ2-7 many TRBV6-5 TGTGCCAGCAGAAAGACGGGACCACCCTACGAGCAGTACTTC CASRKTGPPYEQYF
- TRBJ1-1 few TRBV6-6 TGTGCCAGCAGTTACTCGATGTTAGGTAACGAAGCTTTCTTT CASSYSMLGNEAFF
- TRBJ1-5 - TRBV27 TGTGCCAGCAGTTTTATGGGGGGGGATCAGCCCCAGCATTTT CASSFMGGDQPQHF
- TRBJ2-2 many TRBV4-1 TGCGCCAGCAGACCGGGCTCAGACTACCCCGGGGAGCTGTTTTTT CASRPGSDYPGELFF
- TRBJ1-1 many TRBV4-1 TGCGCCAGCAGCTCCCTAGGGGGCACTGAAGCTTTCTTT CASSSLGGTEAFF
TRBD1 TRBJ1-1 many TRBV20-1 TGCAGTGCTAGAGCGGGACAGGGGTATCCTGAAGCTTTCTTT CSARAGQGYPEAFF
TRBD1 TRBJ1-5 many TRBV19 TGTGCCAGTAGTGGTTCAGGGGGCTACGGACAGCCCCAGCATTTT CASSGSGGYGQPQHF
- TRBJ2-1 - TRBV3-1 TGTGCCAGAAGCCAAGACGAGACGGGGTCCTACAATGAGCAGTTCTTC CARSQDETGSYNEQFF
- TRBJ2-7 few TRBV6-5 TGTGCCAGCAGTTACTCGACAGGGGAGGGGCACGAGCAGTACTTC CASSYSTGEGHEQYF
TRBD1 TRBJ2-6 many TRBV6-2/TRBV6-3 TGTGCCAGCAGTCCACAGGGGGCGCGTGGGGCCAACGTCCTGACTTTC CASSPQGARGANVLTF
- TRBJ2-3 many TRBV28 TGTGCTACTCGGGTCTCCACAGATACGCAGTATTTT CATRVSTDTQYF
- TRBJ1-1 many TRBV6-5 TGTGCCAGCAGTTACTGGGGCGGGGGCATGAACACTGAAGCTTTCTTT CASSYWGGGMNTEAFF
- TRBJ2-7 many TRBV5-5 TGTGCCAGCAGCTTGGACACGTTGACCTACGAGCAGTACTTC CASSLDTLTYEQYF
TRBD1 TRBJ1-5 many TRBV19 TGTGCCAGTAGGGTGGGACAGCATAGCAATCAGCCCCAGCATTTT CASRVGQHSNQPQHF
TRBD1 TRBJ1-4 many TRBV20-1 TGCAGTGCTGACGGGACAGGGGCCGTTGCAACTAATGAAAAACTGTTTTTT CSADGTGAVATNEKLFF